One sample yielded the 27 T cell receptor beta chains listed below, sequenced in a study of control samples from healthy donors and cancer patients. Measured with immunoSEQ multiplex PCR; TCRdb has only the in-frame clones, and not every one. The sample carries about 77,000 clones, over 80% recorded once. Sequencing was performed on blood. Receptor source: an older woman in good health.

This chain connects TRBV11-2 to TRBJ2-7; D not resolved. The CDR3 totals 14 residues. Germline lookup yields CDR1 SGHAT and CDR2 FQNNGV. With 5 bases removed from V and 7 bases from J, the gap between germline ends came to 18 bases. The CDR3 bases are TGTGCCAGCAGCGAATTGGGGAATTTGCGGGAGCAGTACTTC. Translating it yields CASSELGNLREQYF. The full variable domain, rest sourced from reference TRBV11-2 and TRBJ2-7, is EAGVAQSPRYKIIEKRQSVAFWCNPISGHATLYWYQQILGQGPKLLIQFQNNGVVDDSQLPKDRFSAERLKGVDSTLKIQPAKLEDSAVYLCASSELGNLREQYFGPGTRLTVT.

The gene calls are TRBV5-1 and TRBJ2-7; maybe TRBD2 (6 bases). The CDR3 has 16 amino acids. CDR1 and CDR2 (germline): SGHRS, YFSETQ. The V and J ends lost 4 bases and 0 bases respectively, with 17 bases between them. CDR3 residues: CASSPWGGDSSYEQYF. DNA of the CDR3: TGCGCCAGCAGCCCGTGGGGAGGTGATAGCTCCTACGAGCAGTACTTC. Based on the CDR3 plus reference TRBV5-1 and TRBJ2-7, the full variable domain is KAGVTQTPRYLIKTRGQQVTLSCSPISGHRSVSWYQQTPGQGLQFLFEYFSETQRNKGNFPGRFSGRQFSNSRSEMNVSTLELGDSALYLCASSPWGGDSSYEQYFGPGTRLTVT.

This clone was observed once. The V call is TRBV6-2 or TRBV6-3, the J call TRBJ2-1; D unresolved. CDR1 is MNHEY, CDR2 SVGEGT, per germline. Trimming removed 4 bases at V and 0 bases at J, with 7 bases between. The CDR3 is 14 residues long. The CDR3 sequence: CASSLWYSYNEQFF. The CDR3 nucleotides are TGTGCCAGCAGTTTATGGTACTCCTACAATGAGCAGTTCTTC.

This chain joins TRBV5-1 and TRBJ2-1, with 8 bases lining up with TRBD2. The CDR3 length is 14 residues. V was clipped by 7 bases and J by 8 bases; unmatched bases: 11. Germline CDR1 and CDR2: SGHRS and YFSETQ. CDR3 coding DNA: TGCGCCAGCGCAACCGGGACTAGTTTGGATGAGCAGTTCTTC. Translation: CASATGTSLDEQFF.

The chain is built from TRBV18 and TRBJ1-5; D call uncertain. CDR3 length: 13 residues. V was pared by 3 bases and J by 0 bases, with 3 bases between. The germline V gene has CDR1 KGHSH and CDR2 LQKENI. The CDR3 spells CASSPDSNQPQHF. For the CDR3, the DNA is TGTGCCAGCTCACCTGATAGCAATCAGCCCCAGCATTTT. Full variable domain (rest looked up from reference TRBV18 and TRBJ1-5): NAGVMQNPRHLVRRRGQEARLRCSPMKGHSHVYWYRQLPEEGLKFMVYLQKENIIDESGMPKERFSAEFPKEGPSILRIQQVVRGDSAAYFCASSPDSNQPQHFGDGTRLSIL.

The rearrangement links TRBV28 to TRBJ1-1, with 7 bases aligning to TRBD1. The germline CDR1 and CDR2 sequences are MDHEN and SYDVKM. The CDR3 has 14 residues. Trimming removed 2 bases from V and 4 bases from J; junction bases left unmatched: 4. The CDR3 DNA reads TGTGCCAGCAGTTTACAAAACAGGGGCACTGAAGCTTTCTTT. Protein: CASSLQNRGTEAFF.

The rearrangement joins TRBV19 to TRBJ2-3, with 9 bases fitting TRBD1. With V trimmed by 3 bases and J by 4 bases, 8 bases remained unmatched. CDR3 length: 16 amino acids. Germline V lookup: CDR1 LNHDA, CDR2 SQIVND (reference sequence). Written as DNA, the CDR3 is TGTGCCAGTAGTATTGGGACAGGGCCGTCAGCAGATACGCAGTATTTT. Translation gives CASSIGTGPSADTQYF.

The V call is TRBV18, the J call TRBJ2-3; 9 nucleotides line up with TRBD2. CDR1 and CDR2 from the germline V gene are KGHSH and LQKENI. The CDR3 covers 16 residues. Unmatched junction bases numbered 9, after V lost 3 bases and J lost 5 bases. CDR3: CASSPPQAGGRDTQYF. In DNA form, the CDR3 reads TGTGCCAGCTCACCGCCCCAAGCGGGGGGCCGAGATACGCAGTATTTT.

The table lists this clone with a count of one. This chain uses TRBV5-1 with TRBJ1-6; 9 positions match TRBD1. The germline V gene has CDR1 SGHRS and CDR2 YFSETQ. Trimming at V came to 2 bases and at J to 5 bases, leaving 5 bases not matched to a gene. CDR3 length equals 16 residues. The CDR3: CASSFGGDRDNSPLHF. The CDR3 DNA reads as TGCGCCAGCAGCTTTGGAGGGGACAGGGATAATTCACCCCTCCACTTT.

This clone was observed a single time. This chain joins TRBV4-1 and TRBJ1-5, with D unclear. The CDR3 is 15 amino acids. The V and J ends lost 4 bases and 4 bases respectively, with 14 bases between them. Germline V gene lookup returns CDR1 MGHRA and CDR2 YSYEKL. The CDR3 here is CASSRHDLDNQPQHF. CDR3 DNA sequence: TGCGCCAGCAGCCGGCACGACTTAGATAATCAGCCCCAGCATTTT.

This chain uses TRBV5-1 with TRBJ2-2; the D is unclear. The germline gives CDR1 SGHRS, CDR2 YFSETQ. CDR3 length: 12 residues. The V and J ends lost 4 bases and 4 bases respectively, with 5 bases between them. CDR3 DNA: TGCGCCAGCAGCACAACCACCGGGGAGCTGTTTTTT. It yields the protein CASSTTTGELFF.

The V and J genes are TRBV9 and TRBJ1-2; D is ambiguous. The CDR3 consists of 14 residues. Trimming took off 4 bases at V and 5 bases at J, with 15 bases between the two ends. The germline V gene encodes CDR1 SGDLS and CDR2 YYNGEE. DNA of the CDR3: TGTGCCAGCAGCCTTTGGGCGGGGAATTATGGCTACACCTTC. Amino acids: CASSLWAGNYGYTF.

The chain couples TRBV7-9 to TRBJ2-4, with 9 bases matching TRBD1. This CDR3 comprises 17 residues. V dropped 4 bases and J dropped 8; count of bases not matched to a gene: 15. Germline V gives CDR1 SEHNR, CDR2 FQNEAQ (reference sequence). The CDR3 DNA follows: TGTGCCAGCAGCTCCAGTACAGGGGGCAAATTGAGGGACATTCAGTACTTC. Protein sequence: CASSSSTGGKLRDIQYF.

The chain has TRBV19 and TRBJ1-1, with 9 bases fitting TRBD1. Unmatched junction bases numbered 15, after V lost 5 bases and J lost 5 bases. The germline V gene encodes CDR1 LNHDA and CDR2 SQIVND (reference sequence). The CDR3 extends over 17 amino acids. CDR3 coding DNA: TGTGCCAGTAGTCTCCTCGGGACAGGGAGGTCGGGTACTGAAGCTTTCTTT. This translates into CASSLLGTGRSGTEAFF.

This clone was picked up a small number of times. The chain combines TRBV7-9 with TRBJ2-5; D is unclear. V was trimmed by 5 bases and J by 2 bases, leaving 15 bases between them. The germline gives CDR1 SEHNR, CDR2 FQNEAQ (reference sequence). This CDR3 has 15 amino acids. In DNA form, the CDR3 reads TGTGCCAGCAGCAGCCTGGACGGAAGACAAGAGACCCAGTACTTC. Translated, it gives CASSSLDGRQETQYF.

This chain links TRBV30 with TRBJ1-2; D gene uncertain. Trimming pared 3 bases from V and 2 bases from J, leaving 10 bases between. There are 13 residues in the CDR3. Germline values: CDR1 GTSNPN, CDR2 SVGIG (reference sequence). The CDR3 coding sequence is TGTGCCTGGAGATCCTCGGGAAACTATGGCTACACCTTC. This codes for CAWRSSGNYGYTF.

Worth noting for this clone: The junction does not match germline at one end; this may be a read error. This chain uses TRBV7-7 with TRBJ2-7; TRBD1 matches 7 bases. In germline, CDR1 is SSHAT, CDR2 FNYEAQ (reference sequence). The CDR3 runs to 14 residues. The CDR3 sequence is CASSLGQGAYEQYF. CDR3 bases: TGTGCTAGCAGCTTAGGGCAGGGGGCCTACGAGCAGTACTTC.

V usage is TRBV5-1 and J usage is TRBJ2-1; 9 bases match TRBD2. The CDR3 is 15 amino acids. V gave up 4 bases and J gave up 3 bases; unmatched junction bases: 5. Germline CDR1 is SGHRS and CDR2 is YFSETQ. In DNA, the CDR3 is TGCGCCAGCAGCCAGCGGGAGGACCTCTACAATGAGCAGTTCTTC. Its translation: CASSQREDLYNEQFF.

The genes are TRBV6-5 and TRBJ2-1; the match to TRBD2 covers 7 bases. Trimming at V came to 7 bases and at J to 8 bases, leaving 11 bases not matched to a gene. The CDR3 loop spans 14 amino acids. Germline V gene data show CDR1 as MNHEY and CDR2 as SVGAGI. The CDR3 nucleotides read TGTGCCAGCAAACGGCTAGCGGCATCTGATGAGCAGTTCTTC. Its protein is CASKRLAASDEQFF.

The chain is built from TRBV15 and TRBJ2-7; 7 bases fit TRBD2. Trimming removed 1 base from V and 1 base from J; junction bases left unmatched: 4. From germline, CDR1 is LNHNV and CDR2 YYDKDF (reference sequence). This CDR3 is built from 15 residues. The DNA for the CDR3 is TGTGCCACCAGCAGAGGGGAGGGAGGTTCCTACGAGCAGTACTTC. Its translation: CATSRGEGGSYEQYF.

The chain has TRBV7-2 and TRBJ1-2; D call uncertain. Germline V gives CDR1 SGHTA, CDR2 FQGNSA. Trimming left V 7 bases short and J 5 bases short, with 20 bases between. The CDR3 runs to 15 residues. CDR3 in DNA: TGTGCCAGCACCCAAGAGACGAACCCGATTTATGGCTACACCTTC. As protein: CASTQETNPIYGYTF.

The rearrangement joins TRBV9 to TRBJ1-6, with 9 bases that match TRBD1. Germline lookup yields CDR1 SGDLS and CDR2 YYNGEE. CDR3 length: 13 amino acids. The junction had 2 bases not matched to a gene; V was cut back by 3 bases and J by 10 bases. The CDR3 is CASSGGTGSPLHF. CDR3 DNA sequence: TGTGCCAGCAGCGGTGGGACAGGGTCACCCCTCCACTTT.

The chain joins TRBV5-4 to TRBJ1-1, with D perhaps TRBD1 (6 bases). Deletions cut 2 bases from V and 0 bases from J, with 14 bases between. The CDR3 spans 16 residues. The germline gives CDR1 SGHNT, CDR2 YYREEE (reference sequence). DNA of the CDR3: TGTGCCAGCAGCTTAGGACAGACCCTCATGAACACTGAAGCTTTCTTT. Translated: CASSLGQTLMNTEAFF. The variable domain in full, completed from reference TRBV5-4 and TRBJ1-1, reads ETGVTQSPTHLIKTRGQQVTLRCSSQSGHNTVSWYQQALGQGPQFIFQYYREEENGRGNFPPRFSGLQFPNYSSELNVNALELDDSALYLCASSLGQTLMNTEAFFGQGTRLTVV.

The chain recombines TRBV19 with TRBJ1-2; 8 bases map to TRBD1. From germline, CDR1 is LNHDA and CDR2 SQIVND (reference sequence). Trimming took 4 bases from V and 1 from J; bases not matched to a gene: 2. There are 14 residues in the CDR3. The CDR3 reads CASSNGQGNYGYTF. DNA for the CDR3: TGTGCCAGTAGTAACGGACAGGGTAACTATGGCTACACCTTC.

This chain connects TRBV28 to TRBJ1-5; D uncertain. The CDR3 loop spans 15 amino acids. Germline CDR1 MDHEN, CDR2 SYDVKM. V shed 5 bases and J shed 3 bases, with 14 bases lying between them. CDR3 protein: CASSPRAVPNQPQHF. The CDR3 region has the DNA TGTGCCAGCAGTCCCCGGGCAGTCCCCAATCAGCCCCAGCATTTT.

The V gene is TRBV7-9, the J gene TRBJ2-7, with D hard to call. Germline values: CDR1 SEHNR, CDR2 FQNEAQ (reference sequence). The CDR3 extends over 11 amino acids. Trimming shortened V by 5 bases and J by 4 bases, and 6 bases separated the two germline ends. This CDR3 reads CASSGSYEQYF. The CDR3 nucleotides read TGTGCCAGCAGCGGAAGTTACGAGCAGTACTTC.

The chain uses TRBV20-1 and TRBJ2-7, with 7 bases lining up with TRBD2. The CDR3 is 11 residues long. V was clipped by 5 bases and J by 7 bases; unmatched bases: 5. Per germline, CDR1 DFQATT and CDR2 SNEGSKA (reference sequence). CDR3 region: CSARGVMEQYF. Here the CDR3 DNA reads TGCAGTGCTCGGGGGGTAATGGAGCAGTACTTC.